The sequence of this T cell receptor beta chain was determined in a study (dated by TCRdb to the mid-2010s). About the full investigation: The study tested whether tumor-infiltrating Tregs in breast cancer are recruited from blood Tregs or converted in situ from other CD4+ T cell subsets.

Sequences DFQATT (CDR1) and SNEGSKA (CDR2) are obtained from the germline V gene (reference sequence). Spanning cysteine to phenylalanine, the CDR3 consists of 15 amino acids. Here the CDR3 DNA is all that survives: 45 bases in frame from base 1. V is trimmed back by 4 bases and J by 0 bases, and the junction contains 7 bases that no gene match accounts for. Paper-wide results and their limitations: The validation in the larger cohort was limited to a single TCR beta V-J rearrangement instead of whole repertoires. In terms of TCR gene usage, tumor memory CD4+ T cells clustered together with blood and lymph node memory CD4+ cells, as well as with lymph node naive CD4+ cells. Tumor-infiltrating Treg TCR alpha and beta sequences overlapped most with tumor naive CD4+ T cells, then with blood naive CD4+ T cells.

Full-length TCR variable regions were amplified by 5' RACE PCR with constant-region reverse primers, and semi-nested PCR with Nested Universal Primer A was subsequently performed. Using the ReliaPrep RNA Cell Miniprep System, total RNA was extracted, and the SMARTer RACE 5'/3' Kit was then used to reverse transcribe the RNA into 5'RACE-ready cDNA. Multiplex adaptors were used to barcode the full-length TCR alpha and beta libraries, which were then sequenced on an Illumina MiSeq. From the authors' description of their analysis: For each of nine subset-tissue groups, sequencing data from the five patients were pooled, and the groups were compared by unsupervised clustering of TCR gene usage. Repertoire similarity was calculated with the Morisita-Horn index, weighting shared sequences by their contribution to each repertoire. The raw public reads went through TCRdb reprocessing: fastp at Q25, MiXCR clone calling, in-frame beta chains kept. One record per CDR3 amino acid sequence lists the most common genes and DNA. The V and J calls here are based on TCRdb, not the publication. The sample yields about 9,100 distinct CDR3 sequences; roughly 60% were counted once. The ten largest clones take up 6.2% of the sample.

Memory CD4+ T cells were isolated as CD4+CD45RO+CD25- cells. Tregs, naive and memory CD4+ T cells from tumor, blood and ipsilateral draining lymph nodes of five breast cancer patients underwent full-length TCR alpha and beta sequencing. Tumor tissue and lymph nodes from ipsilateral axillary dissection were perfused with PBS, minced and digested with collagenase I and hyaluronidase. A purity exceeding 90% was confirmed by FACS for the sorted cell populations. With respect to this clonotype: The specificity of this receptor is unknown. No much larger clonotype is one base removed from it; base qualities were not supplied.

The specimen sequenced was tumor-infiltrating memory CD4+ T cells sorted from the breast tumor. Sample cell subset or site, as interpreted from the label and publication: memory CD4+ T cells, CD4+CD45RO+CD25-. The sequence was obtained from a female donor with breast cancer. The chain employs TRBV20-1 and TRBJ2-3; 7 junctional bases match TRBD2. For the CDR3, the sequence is CSATPTSSSTDTQYF. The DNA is TGCAGTGCTACACCGACTAGCAGTAGCACAGATACGCAGTATTTT.